These 28 T cell receptor beta chains were all obtained from the same sample, sequenced in a study of cytomegalovirus exposure and HLA in healthy donors. 60 Vbeta and 13 Jbeta primers were used in PCR. Produced via immunoSEQ multiplex PCR; TCRdb's table is partial and in-frame only. The sample has roughly 200,000 clones; roughly four fifths are singletons. Sequencing input: PBMCs. The receptors were sampled from a man aged 25-45 years in good health and CMV-seronegative.

This chain joins TRBV7-9 and TRBJ1-5; no clear D gene. Germline values: CDR1 SEHNR, CDR2 FQNEAQ (reference sequence). V lost 3 bases to trimming and J lost 5 bases, with 8 bases between them. The CDR3 extends over 13 amino acids. CDR3 sequence: CASSFLEYQPQHF. CDR3 bases: TGTGCCAGCAGCTTTTTGGAGTATCAGCCCCAGCATTTT.

The chain uses TRBV7-9 and TRBJ1-1; 8 positions agree with TRBD1. The CDR3 is 17 amino acids. V shed 2 bases, J shed 2 bases, and the junction held 10 bases outside the gene matches. Germline CDR1 reads SEHNR; CDR2 reads FQNEAQ (reference sequence). The CDR3 loop is CASSLIGRGPVNTEAFF. The CDR3 nucleotides are TGTGCCAGCAGCTTAATTGGCAGGGGGCCCGTAAACACTGAAGCTTTCTTT.

The chain uses TRBV27 and TRBJ2-5, with D hard to call. This CDR3 is built from 14 residues. Germline V gene sequence: CDR1 MNHEY, CDR2 SMNVEV (reference sequence). The ends were cut back, 7 bases at V and 11 bases at J, with 23 bases in the middle. CDR3 bases: TGTGCCAGCACCTCAACAGCTGGGTTAGAAAAGCAGTACTTC. It codes for CASTSTAGLEKQYF.

The chain carries TRBV14 and TRBJ1-1; TRBD1 aligns across 9 bases. The germline gives CDR1 SGHDN, CDR2 FVKESK. The CDR3 is 16 residues long. V dropped 4 bases and J dropped 4; count of bases not matched to a gene: 10. The CDR3 here is CASSRSTGTGSTEAFF. CDR3 nucleotide sequence: TGTGCCAGCAGCCGCAGCACCGGGACAGGGTCCACTGAAGCTTTCTTT. The whole variable domain, remainder taken from reference TRBV14 and TRBJ1-1, is EAGVTQFPSHSVIEKGQTVTLRCDPISGHDNLYWYRRVMGKEIKFLLHFVKESKQDESGMPNNRFLAERTGGTYSTLKVQPAELEDSGVYFCASSRSTGTGSTEAFFGQGTRLTVV.

The chain employs TRBV30 and TRBJ2-2; 10 bases are a match to TRBD1. The CDR3 sequence is 15 residues long. With 8 bases clipped from V and 7 bases from J, the junction kept 13 bases outside the gene matches. Germline CDR1 and CDR2: GTSNPN and SVGIG (reference sequence). In nucleotides, the CDR3 is TGTGCCCTTGATCGGACAGGGGGTTCGATCGGGGAGCTGTTTTTT. The encoded protein is CALDRTGGSIGELFF.

The chain uses TRBV19 and TRBJ1-3; D is possibly TRBD1 (6 bases). V was clipped by 7 bases and J by 0 bases, with 22 bases between them. CDR1 and CDR2 from the germline V gene are LNHDA and SQIVND (reference sequence). The CDR3 is 18 amino acids. Written as DNA, the CDR3 is TGTGCCAGTACCATAAAGGGGGGGCAGGGGCCCTCTGGAAACACCATATATTTT. This gives the protein CASTIKGGQGPSGNTIYF.

The chain carries TRBV10-3 and TRBJ2-7, with 7 positions matching TRBD1. Germline CDR1 and CDR2: ENHRY and SYGVKD. V dropped 6 bases and J dropped 2; count of bases not matched to a gene: 4. CDR3 length: 13 amino acids. For the CDR3, the DNA is TGTGCCATCAGGCGTACAGGGGCCTACGAGCAGTACTTC. Translating it yields CAIRRTGAYEQYF.

V is TRBV2 and J is TRBJ1-3; 10 nucleotides agree with TRBD1. CDR1 and CDR2 (germline): SNHLY, FYNNEI. The junction had 5 bases not matched to a gene; V was cut back by 4 bases and J by 2 bases. The CDR3 length is 16 residues. This chain's CDR3 is CASSASGTGAGNTIYF. The CDR3 DNA sequence: TGTGCCAGCAGTGCTTCCGGGACAGGGGCTGGAAACACCATATATTTT. Full variable domain (remainder filled in from reference TRBV2 and TRBJ1-3): EPEVTQTPSHQVTQMGQEVILRCVPISNHLYFYWYRQILGQKVEFLVSFYNNEISEKSEIFDDQFSVERPDGSNFTLKIRSTKLEDSAMYFCASSASGTGAGNTIYFGEGSWLTVV.

J is TRBJ1-4 and V is TRBV10-3; tentative D call: TRBD1 (5 bases). CDR1 and CDR2 (germline): ENHRY, SYGVKD. The V end lost 3 bases, the J end lost 8 bases, and 7 bases lay between the germline ends. The CDR3 is made up of 12 amino acids. CDR3 residues: CAISDWGEKLFF. DNA of the CDR3: TGTGCCATCAGTGATTGGGGCGAAAAACTGTTTTTT.

This clone was counted a few times. The chain employs TRBV4-1 and TRBJ2-7, with a weak D call TRBD1 (6 bases). The V end lost 2 bases, the J end lost 2 bases, and 10 bases lay between the germline ends. The CDR3 has 14 residues. Germline CDR1 and CDR2: MGHRA and YSYEKL. For the CDR3, the DNA is TGCGCCAGCAGCCAATTGGACAGAACCTACGAGCAGTACTTC. Translated: CASSQLDRTYEQYF.

This clone was seen once. The J gene is TRBJ1-5, the V gene TRBV7-8; possibly TRBD1 for D (6 bases). Per germline, CDR1 SGHVS and CDR2 FQNEAQ. The CDR3 extends over 15 amino acids. Trimming left V 0 bases short and J 5 bases short, with 11 bases between. The CDR3 nucleotides read TGTGCCAGCAGCTTAGCGGGGGCTAGGGATCAGCCCCAGCATTTT. Translated, it gives CASSLAGARDQPQHF.

The chain has TRBV10-3 and TRBJ1-2, with D perhaps TRBD1 (5 bases). The CDR3 sequence is 14 residues long. Germline CDR1 reads ENHRY; CDR2 reads SYGVKD. V shed 10 bases and J shed 2 bases, with 17 bases lying between them. The CDR3 loop is CATFGRDLNYGYTF. DNA for the CDR3: TGTGCCACTTTTGGGCGGGACCTGAACTATGGCTACACCTTC.

The CDR3 nucleotides read TGCAGCGTTGTTCGGGGGGGGAAGGAGCAGTACTTC. Protein product: CSVVRGGKEQYF. This chain links TRBV29-1 with TRBJ2-7, with 8 bases aligning to TRBD2. V lost 4 bases to trimming and J lost 7 bases; unmatched junction nucleotides: 6. Germline V CDR1 and CDR2: SQVTM, ANQGSEA. The CDR3 consists of 12 residues.

The gene calls are TRBV2 and TRBJ2-3, with 8 bases identical to TRBD1. There are 16 residues in the CDR3. The V gene's germline CDR1 is SNHLY and CDR2 FYNNEI. After removal of 4 bases from V and 0 bases from J, the junction contained 6 bases not matched to a gene. This CDR3 reads CASSARTGTSTDTQYF. The CDR3 DNA is TGTGCCAGCAGTGCGCGGACAGGGACAAGCACAGATACGCAGTATTTT.

The CDR3 nucleotides are TGTGCCACGACCTCGGGCGGGCTAGCGGTCTCCTACGAGCAGTACTTC. This encodes CATTSGGLAVSYEQYF. This rearrangement joins TRBV15 to TRBJ2-7; TRBD2 matches at 7 bases. V lost 9 bases and J lost 0; bases outside the gene matches: 14. The length of the CDR3 is 16 residues. The germline gives CDR1 LNHNV, CDR2 YYDKDF (reference sequence).

The chain joins TRBV5-1 to TRBJ2-3, with D maybe TRBD2 (6 bases). Trimming removed 1 base at V and 4 bases at J, with 16 bases between. Germline lookup yields CDR1 SGHRS and CDR2 YFSETQ. The CDR3 is 16 amino acids. The CDR3 spells CASSLYVGGEADTQYF. CDR3 nucleotides: TGCGCCAGCAGCTTGTACGTTGGAGGGGAGGCAGATACGCAGTATTTT.

This chain connects TRBV14 to TRBJ2-1; 9 bases fit TRBD2. V gave up 2 bases and J gave up 6 bases; unmatched junction bases: 2. The CDR3 runs 14 residues. Germline V CDR1 and CDR2: SGHDN, FVKESK. The CDR3 region has the DNA TGTGCCAGCAGCCAACTAGCGGGGACCAATGAGCAGTTCTTC. Protein sequence: CASSQLAGTNEQFF.

The rearrangement links TRBV4-1 to TRBJ2-3; unclear D gene. The length of the CDR3 is 11 residues. V lost 4 bases to trimming and J lost 4 bases, with 3 bases between them. Germline V gives CDR1 MGHRA, CDR2 YSYEKL. In DNA, the CDR3 is TGCGCCAGCAGCCTCTCAGATACGCAGTATTTT. Amino acid sequence: CASSLSDTQYF.

This sequence joins TRBV9 and TRBJ1-3; D perhaps matches TRBD1 (5 bases). Germline-derived CDR1 and CDR2 are SGDLS and YYNGEE. The CDR3 has 14 residues. The ends were cut back, 3 bases at V and 1 base at J, with 8 bases in the middle. The CDR3 DNA reads TGTGCCAGCAGCGACCGGACATCTGGAAACACCATATATTTT. Protein sequence: CASSDRTSGNTIYF. The full variable domain, rest sourced from reference TRBV9 and TRBJ1-3, is DSGVTQTPKHLITATGQRVTLRCSPRSGDLSVYWYQQSLDQGLQFLIQYYNGEERAKGNILERFSAQQFPDLHSELNLSSLELGDSALYFCASSDRTSGNTIYFGEGSWLTVV.

This sequence joins TRBV7-9 and TRBJ2-1, with no clear D. Trimming shortened V by 2 bases and J by 12 bases, and 8 bases separated the two germline ends. The CDR3 totals 11 residues. In germline, CDR1 is SEHNR, CDR2 FQNEAQ (reference sequence). The CDR3: CASSLLAGQFF. Written as DNA, the CDR3 is TGTGCCAGCAGCTTATTGGCTGGGCAGTTCTTC.

The chain links TRBV6-4 to TRBJ1-4; TRBD1 matches 10 bases. The CDR3 covers 14 residues. Looked up from germline, CDR1 is MRHNA and CDR2 is SNTAGT. V was pared by 4 bases and J by 6 bases, with 2 bases of the junction left unmatched. The CDR3 spells CASSAGTGDEKLFF. For the CDR3, the DNA is TGTGCCAGCAGTGCCGGGACAGGGGATGAAAAACTGTTTTTT.

This clone has only a few counts. The chain carries TRBV30 and TRBJ2-7, with 9 bases that match TRBD2. Trimming at V came to 3 bases and at J to 1 base, leaving 13 bases not matched to a gene. CDR1 and CDR2 from the germline V gene are GTSNPN and SVGIG (reference sequence). This CDR3 is built from 17 residues. The DNA of the CDR3 is TGTGCCTGGAGAGGTACAGCGGGAGGCCATTGGTCCTACGAGCAGTACTTC. This translates into CAWRGTAGGHWSYEQYF.

The V and J genes are TRBV7-9 and TRBJ2-7; perhaps TRBD2 as D (6 bases). Trimming shortened V by 1 base and J by 6 bases, and 16 bases separated the two germline ends. The germline CDR1 and CDR2 sequences are SEHNR and FQNEAQ (reference sequence). This CDR3 spans 15 amino acids. The CDR3 DNA reads as TGTGCCAGCAGCTTAGTAAGGGCAGGGAGGTCCGAGCAGTACTTC. Translated, it gives CASSLVRAGRSEQYF.

Notes on this clone: An end of the junction differs from the germline gene, which may be a read error. At the DNA level, this CDR3 is encoded by other sequences in the same sample as well. The chain joins TRBV2 to TRBJ2-1; 8 bases agree with TRBD2. Germline V CDR1 and CDR2: SNHLY, FYNNEI. This CDR3 is 16 amino acids long. CDR3 DNA: TGTGCCAGTAGTGCAACCGCAAGCGGGAGCGACAATGAGCAGTTCTTC. Encoded protein: CASSATASGSDNEQFF.

The CDR3 DNA follows: TGTGCCAGCTTTTATGACAGGACGAACACTGAAGCTTTCTTT. Protein product: CASFYDRTNTEAFF. The chain joins TRBV2 to TRBJ1-1; perhaps TRBD1 as D (6 bases). This CDR3 region has 14 residues. The germline V and J ends were trimmed by 8 bases and 1 base, with 14 bases remaining between them. From germline, CDR1 is SNHLY and CDR2 FYNNEI.

The V gene is TRBV25-1, the J gene TRBJ2-5; 7 bases map to TRBD1. The CDR3 totals 16 residues. Per germline, CDR1 MGHDK and CDR2 SYGVNS. The V and J ends lost 7 bases and 5 bases, in that order; junction bases with no gene match: 16. The CDR3 sequence is CASTQGVQGVDETQYF. The CDR3 nucleotides read TGTGCCAGCACCCAAGGGGTTCAGGGGGTCGATGAGACCCAGTACTTC.

This clone has more than one count but fewer than ten. The V gene is TRBV6-5, the J gene TRBJ2-1; 8 bases fit TRBD2. Germline lookup yields CDR1 MNHEY and CDR2 SVGAGI. The CDR3 extends over 14 amino acids. With 7 bases clipped from V and 7 bases from J, the junction kept 9 bases outside the gene matches. The CDR3 spells CASKEVGGRNEQFF. The CDR3 DNA reads as TGTGCCAGCAAGGAGGTGGGCGGGAGGAATGAGCAGTTCTTC.

The chain recombines TRBV5-4 with TRBJ2-1, with TRBD2 as a possible D gene (7 bases). V gave up 5 bases and J gave up 6 bases, with 15 bases separating them. Germline V gives CDR1 SGHNT, CDR2 YYREEE (reference sequence). The CDR3 is 14 residues long. The CDR3 DNA is TGTGCCAGCAGTCGCTTGGGGGGGCTCAATGAGCAGTTCTTC. This encodes CASSRLGGLNEQFF.